This record covers a single T cell receptor (beta chain). Its antigen is not known. Some clones are missing from TCRdb's copy, which holds only in-frame ones; the method was immunoSEQ multiplex PCR. The table has about 70,000 clones, about 69% seen once. ViraFEST expansion of antigen-specific CD4+ T cells with viral peptide pools preceded sequencing. Following culture for approximately ten days, CD4+ T cells were isolated. SARS-CoV-2 infection was confirmed by PCR in the person between March and December 2020. Germline values: CDR1 MGHRA, CDR2 YSYEKL. Trimming pared 2 bases from V and 4 bases from J, leaving 26 bases between. CDR3 length: 19 residues. The data are from a study of vaccination effects on CD4 cells after COVID-19. About the research overall: All study participants received two doses of BNT162b2 or mRNA-1273 vaccine.

Here the sequenced sample was CD4+ T cells from PBMCs cultured with HIV peptides, taken before COVID-19 vaccination. Indicated subset: HIV-1 Nef peptide pool negative control/reference culture. The chain links TRBV4-1 to TRBJ1-2; TRBD1 might be the D (5 bases). The source of this sequence is a human donor who had a prior SARS-CoV-2 infection. CDR3 sequence reads: CASSQYNGGLLKALYGYTF. The CDR3 bases are TGCGCCAGCAGCCAATACAATGGGGGTTTATTAAAGGCCCTCTATGGCTACACCTTC.